Shown below are 30 T cell receptor beta chains from a single sample sequenced in a study of response to subunit inactivated influenza vaccine. TCRdb reprocessed the RT-PCR reads with MiXCR, giving one entry per CDR3 protein. Altogether some 180,000 distinct CDR3 sequences are present, about 9% being singletons, with the ten largest covering about a tenth. Sequenced here: non-naive T cells sorted from PBMCs, sampled on the day of vaccination. The receptors come from a man aged 45-65 years who received an inactivated influenza vaccine.

This clonotype was seen at least ten times. The chain recombines TRBV12-3 or TRBV12-4 with TRBJ2-1, with TRBD2 matching 11 bases. The CDR3 extends over 14 amino acids. Trimming took 6 bases from V and 6 from J; bases not matched to a gene: 4. Here the CDR3 DNA reads TGTGCCAGCAGCCTAGCGGGGGGAATCAATGAGCAGTTCTTC. This gives the protein CASSLAGGINEQFF.

This clonotype was counted a few times. The chain links TRBV12-3 or TRBV12-4 to TRBJ2-5; TRBD1 agrees at 7 bases. The V segment lost 3 bases and the J segment 5 bases; nucleotides outside the gene matches: 6. The CDR3 has 14 residues. The CDR3 coding sequence is TGTGCCAGCAGTTTGACAGGGACGGCCGAGACCCAGTACTTC. Its translation is CASSLTGTAETQYF.

This chain links TRBV5-6 with TRBJ2-5, with 13 bases fitting TRBD2. Germline CDR1 is SGHDT and CDR2 is YYEEEE. The CDR3 runs to 17 residues. V lost 4 bases, J lost 3 bases, and 9 bases stayed unmatched. CDR3 protein: CASSGTSGTEVEETQYF. The CDR3 coding sequence is TGTGCCAGCAGCGGGACTAGCGGGACCGAAGTTGAAGAGACCCAGTACTTC.

The rearrangement links TRBV12-3 or TRBV12-4 to TRBJ1-3, with D possibly TRBD1 on 6 matching bases. V lost 6 bases and J 2 bases, leaving 14 bases between the germline ends. CDR3 length equals 15 residues. The CDR3 nucleotides are TGTGCCAGCAGCGACTTACAGGGTGCTGGAAACACCATATATTTT. Translating gives CASSDLQGAGNTIYF.

The chain couples TRBV11-1 to TRBJ1-1; TRBD1 might be the D (5 bases). CDR3 length: 14 residues. Germline values: CDR1 SGHAT, CDR2 FQDESV (reference sequence). V dropped 2 bases and J dropped 4 bases, with 11 bases sitting between them. In nucleotides, the CDR3 is TGTGCCAGCAGCTTAAGCAGGGCCGCCACTGAAGCTTTCTTT. This gives the protein CASSLSRAATEAFF.

This clonotype has just a few counts. The chain has TRBV9 and TRBJ1-3; D is undetermined. V dropped 0 bases and J dropped 4 bases, with 11 bases sitting between them. CDR1 is SGDLS, CDR2 YYNGEE, per germline. This CDR3 is built from 15 residues. The CDR3 reads CASSVVPIQGNTIYF. The CDR3 DNA follows: TGTGCCAGCAGCGTAGTACCGATTCAAGGAAACACCATATATTTT.

This clonotype was detected a few times. This chain uses TRBV18 with TRBJ1-5, with unresolved D. The CDR3 is 13 amino acids. Germline CDR1 KGHSH, CDR2 LQKENI. Trimming removed 4 bases from V and 5 bases from J, with 9 bases in between. CDR3 sequence: CASSREWDQPQHF. CDR3 nucleotides: TGTGCCAGCTCACGAGAGTGGGATCAGCCCCAGCATTTT.

The chain uses TRBV6-6 and TRBJ1-1; D is unclear. V gave up 2 bases and J gave up 4 bases, with 8 bases separating them. The length of the CDR3 is 13 residues. Germline V gives CDR1 MNHNY, CDR2 SVGAGI (reference sequence). The CDR3 DNA follows: TGTGCCAGCAGTTACGGCGGGCGCACTGAAGCTTTCTTT. It is translated as CASSYGGRTEAFF.

This clonotype was seen ten or more times. This chain connects TRBV29-1 to TRBJ2-3, with D perhaps TRBD2 (6 bases). Per germline, CDR1 SQVTM and CDR2 ANQGSEA. V lost 7 bases and J lost 3, with 14 bases in between. CDR3 length: 13 amino acids. CDR3 sequence reads: CSARRAGTDTQYF. CDR3 nucleotide sequence: TGCAGCGCCCGGAGGGCCGGGACAGATACGCAGTATTTT.

This chain connects TRBV5-1 to TRBJ2-1; 9 bases agree with TRBD2. V trimming: 4 bases; J trimming: 6 bases; junction bases outside the gene matches: 17. Germline V CDR1 and CDR2: SGHRS, YFSETQ. There are 18 residues in the CDR3. CDR3 sequence reads: CASSLRPLGGRGPNEQFF. The CDR3 bases are TGCGCCAGCAGCCTCCGCCCTTTAGGCGGGAGGGGCCCCAATGAGCAGTTCTTC.

This clonotype was found many times. The chain employs TRBV5-1 and TRBJ2-1; possibly TRBD1 for D (7 bases). V lost 0 bases, J lost 7 bases, and 14 bases lay in between. The CDR3 runs to 15 residues. The V gene's germline CDR1 is SGHRS and CDR2 YFSETQ. For the CDR3, the DNA is TGCGCCAGCAGCTTGGAAGGCAGGGGGGTGAATGAGCAGTTCTTC. It yields the protein CASSLEGRGVNEQFF.

A few counts support this clonotype. The V gene is TRBV6-2 or TRBV6-3, the J gene TRBJ1-6, with D maybe TRBD1 (5 bases). Germline loops: CDR1 MNHEY, CDR2 SVGEGT. V lost 2 bases and J 8 bases, leaving 10 bases between the germline ends. The CDR3 consists of 14 residues. In DNA form, the CDR3 reads TGTGCCAGCAGTTACGGGGGACTCTATTCACCCCTCCACTTT. Encoded protein: CASSYGGLYSPLHF.

V gene TRBV9 combines with J gene TRBJ1-1; TRBD1 is a possible D gene (6 bases). V lost 0 bases and J 1 base, leaving 7 bases between the germline ends. The germline gives CDR1 SGDLS, CDR2 YYNGEE. This CDR3 is 14 amino acids long. The CDR3 loop reads CASSVGGQNTEAFF. Written as DNA, the CDR3 is TGTGCCAGCAGCGTAGGGGGACAGAACACTGAAGCTTTCTTT.

The genes are TRBV12-3 or TRBV12-4 and TRBJ2-7; 11 nucleotides match TRBD2. Trimming cost V 2 bases and J 2 bases; bases outside gene matches: 11. The CDR3 is 18 residues long. This chain's CDR3 is CASSLSPPVLAGAYEQYF. The CDR3 nucleotides are TGTGCCAGCAGTTTATCCCCCCCCGTACTAGCGGGGGCCTACGAGCAGTACTTC.

This clonotype was observed a handful of times. This chain uses TRBV12-3 or TRBV12-4 with TRBJ2-3; 7 bases are shared with TRBD2. The CDR3 runs 15 residues. Trimming at V came to 1 base and at J to 10 bases, leaving 11 bases not matched to a gene. CDR3 nucleotide sequence: TGTGCCAGCAGTTTAGGGGGCACTAGCGCCGGATCGCAGTATTTT. This gives the protein CASSLGGTSAGSQYF.

This clonotype was observed at least ten times. The chain has TRBV9 and TRBJ2-3; D may be TRBD1 (5 bases). The CDR3 runs 13 residues. The V and J ends lost 2 bases and 4 bases respectively, with 8 bases between them. Germline CDR1 is SGDLS and CDR2 is YYNGEE. CDR3 amino acids: CASSVLTADTQYF. As DNA, the CDR3 is TGTGCCAGCAGCGTCTTGACAGCAGATACGCAGTATTTT.

The chain joins TRBV20-1 to TRBJ2-5; TRBD1 matches 8 bases. V dropped 4 bases and J dropped 2; count of bases not matched to a gene: 0. The CDR3 sequence is 12 residues long. In germline, CDR1 is DFQATT, CDR2 SNEGSKA (reference sequence). CDR3 coding DNA: TGCAGTGCTAACAGGGGGCAAGAGACCCAGTACTTC. It specifies CSANRGQETQYF.

The chain combines TRBV20-1 with TRBJ2-5; TRBD2 aligns across 8 bases. In germline, CDR1 is DFQATT, CDR2 SNEGSKA (reference sequence). The CDR3 runs 14 residues. V shed 6 bases and J 6 bases; nucleotides not matched to a gene: 12. CDR3 DNA: TGCAGTGCGGTGACCGCCGGGACTAGAAAGACCCAGTACTTC. The encoded protein is CSAVTAGTRKTQYF.

The chain combines TRBV7-9 with TRBJ2-5; 8 nucleotides line up with TRBD1. Germline CDR1 SEHNR, CDR2 FQNEAQ (reference sequence). The CDR3 is 13 residues long. Trimming at V came to 5 bases and at J to 4 bases, leaving 3 bases not matched to a gene. The CDR3 protein is CASSPTGVETQYF. The CDR3 coding sequence is TGTGCCAGCAGCCCGACAGGGGTAGAGACCCAGTACTTC.

The sample holds many counts of this clonotype. The V call is TRBV20-1, the J call TRBJ2-1; 9 nucleotides line up with TRBD2. Germline loops: CDR1 DFQATT, CDR2 SNEGSKA (reference sequence). V dropped 4 bases and J dropped 3; count of bases not matched to a gene: 1. The CDR3 has 13 residues. The CDR3 DNA follows: TGCAGTGCTATAGCGGGGGTCTACAATGAGCAGTTCTTC. This gives the protein CSAIAGVYNEQFF.

This clonotype was counted between two and nine times. This chain uses TRBV7-2 with TRBJ2-1; 9 bases align to TRBD1. The CDR3 runs to 16 residues. The germline V gene encodes CDR1 SGHTA and CDR2 FQGNSA. Trimming removed 5 bases from V and 8 bases from J; junction bases left unmatched: 13. CDR3 sequence reads: CASSILGTGMVDEQFF. The CDR3 region has the DNA TGTGCCAGCAGCATCCTCGGGACAGGGATGGTAGATGAGCAGTTCTTC. Full variable domain (outside the CDR3, taken from reference TRBV7-2 and TRBJ2-1): GAGVSQSPSNKVTEKGKDVELRCDPISGHTALYWYRQSLGQGLEFLIYFQGNSAPDKSGLPSDRFSAERTGGSVSTLTIQRTQQEDSAVYLCASSILGTGMVDEQFFGPGTRLTVL.

This clonotype was detected only a few times. V usage is TRBV20-1 and J usage is TRBJ2-2; TRBD2 matches at 11 bases. The V segment lost 6 bases and the J segment 4 bases; nucleotides outside the gene matches: 7. The CDR3 consists of 15 residues. Germline CDR1 is DFQATT and CDR2 is SNEGSKA (reference sequence). The CDR3 spells CSARGSGRATGELFF. The DNA of the CDR3 is TGCAGTGCCAGGGGTAGCGGGAGGGCCACCGGGGAGCTGTTTTTT.

This clonotype was picked up a small number of times. This sequence joins TRBV12-3 or TRBV12-4 and TRBJ2-1; TRBD2 matches 14 bases. V shed 3 bases, J shed 9 bases, and the junction held 7 bases outside the gene matches. This CDR3 is built from 16 residues. The CDR3 DNA is TGTGCCAGCAGTTTCCAAGGGACTAGCGGGGGTTCTGAGCAGTTCTTC. Translating it yields CASSFQGTSGGSEQFF.

A few counts support this clonotype. The V and J genes are TRBV7-2 and TRBJ2-1; D gene unclear. Deletions cut 5 bases from V and 6 bases from J, with 14 bases between. The CDR3 has 14 residues. Germline V lookup: CDR1 SGHTA, CDR2 FQGNSA. CDR3 bases: TGTGCCAGCAGCCCGAACCTTTGGGGCAATGAGCAGTTCTTC. Protein sequence: CASSPNLWGNEQFF.

This clonotype was detected many times. This chain joins TRBV20-1 and TRBJ2-3; TRBD2 might be the D (6 bases). Germline values: CDR1 DFQATT, CDR2 SNEGSKA (reference sequence). The CDR3 is made up of 14 amino acids. The CDR3 spells CSKRGGGAVDTQYF. The CDR3 DNA sequence: TGCAGCAAAAGGGGAGGAGGGGCGGTAGATACGCAGTATTTT.

This clonotype was seen only a few times. This chain joins TRBV27 and TRBJ2-3, with 10 positions matching TRBD2. V lost 4 bases and J lost 3; bases outside the gene matches: 4. CDR1 is MNHEY, CDR2 SMNVEV, per germline (reference sequence). This CDR3 contains 15 residues. CDR3 in DNA: TGTGCCAGCAGTTCCAGCGGGAGGGCTACAGATACGCAGTATTTT. The encoded protein is CASSSSGRATDTQYF.

J is TRBJ2-5 and V is TRBV4-2, with TRBD2 matching over 9 bases. The V and J ends lost 0 bases and 3 bases, in that order; junction bases with no gene match: 5. Germline lookup yields CDR1 LGHNA and CDR2 YNFKEQ. The CDR3 is 16 amino acids. CDR3 sequence (DNA): TGTGCCAGCAGCCAAGAGGTCCAGCGGGGGGAAGAGACCCAGTACTTC. Its translation: CASSQEVQRGEETQYF.

The chain couples TRBV11-2 to TRBJ2-2; the D gene is possibly TRBD1 (5 bases). The V end was cut by 8 bases, the J end by 5 bases, with 18 bases between. Germline loops: CDR1 SGHAT, CDR2 FQNNGV. The CDR3 has 15 amino acids. CDR3 sequence reads: CASSGQGRRTGELFF. CDR3 in DNA: TGTGCCAGCTCAGGGCAGGGTAGAAGGACCGGGGAGCTGTTTTTT.

This chain links TRBV20-1 with TRBJ2-1; either TRBD1 or TRBD2 may fit D (6 bases each). The CDR3 is made up of 12 amino acids. The V and J ends lost 4 bases and 9 bases respectively, with 13 bases between them. The V gene's germline CDR1 is DFQATT and CDR2 SNEGSKA (reference sequence). The CDR3 coding sequence is TGCAGTGCTAAGGCTGGGGGGCCTGAGCAGTTCTTC. This sequence encodes CSAKAGGPEQFF.

V and J are TRBV6-1 and TRBJ1-4; tentative D call: TRBD1 (5 bases). Trimming stripped 4 bases from V and 4 bases from J, with 22 bases between. Germline-derived CDR1 and CDR2 are MNHNS and SASEGT. This CDR3 comprises 18 residues. This CDR3 reads CASSGIGFGTGLNEKLFF. CDR3 nucleotide sequence: TGTGCCAGCAGTGGGATTGGTTTCGGAACAGGACTTAATGAAAAACTGTTTTTT.